There are many counts of the clone carrying this TCR beta chain. Its antigen is not known. CDR1 and CDR2 from the germline V gene are SGHRS and YFSETQ. V was cut by 4 bases and J by 3 bases, with 11 bases left in between. The CDR3 contains 13 residues. This specimen comes from a study of T cells in Graves' hyperthyroidism and ophthalmopathy. Study-level background: Staff took peripheral blood when the initial diagnosis was made, before any treatment began.

An absence of ophthalmopathy progression within 18 months meant stable Graves' hyperthyroidism. Clinicians diagnosed patients from clinical symptoms, serum thyroxine and TRAb, thyroid ultrasound and orbital computed tomography. RNA transcripts gave rise to amplified TCR beta CDR3 regions. TCR CDR3 underwent first-round RT-PCR with the HTBI primer set. TCRdb re-called the multiplex PCR reads through MiXCR, storing one row per CDR3 protein. The sample holds a few hundred thousand distinct CDR3 sequences, 15% to 19% seen once. Study-wide points: Stable hyperthyroidism was told apart from ophthalmopathy by a model built on 13 V-J features.

The sample was blood. The clonotype was recovered from a woman under 40 with Graves' hyperthyroidism. This chain uses TRBV5-1 with TRBJ2-7, with TRBD1 as a possible D gene (5 bases). The chain's CDR3 is CASSRDRLYEQYF. CDR3 nucleotides: TGCGCCAGCAGCCGCGACAGACTCTACGAGCAGTACTTC.